This TCR beta chain comes out of a study of blood T cell repertoires in COVID-19. TCRdb's copy holds only in-frame clones and misses some; the assay was immunoSEQ multiplex PCR. The table has a few hundred thousand clones, around 88% seen once; the top ten hold around 1.8%. Germline CDR1 is LNHDA and CDR2 is SQIVND (reference sequence). V shed 6 bases and J 8 bases; nucleotides not matched to a gene: 6. The CDR3 has 13 residues. The V call is TRBV19, the J call TRBJ1-2; 10 bases are a match to TRBD1. The sequence was obtained from a man aged 25 to 40 with active or convalescent COVID-19. Material for sequencing was peripheral blood. DNA for the CDR3: TGTGCCAGTAGGCGACAGGGGGCGGCGGGCTACACCTTC. Amino acids: CASRRQGAAGYTF.